The 18 T cell receptor beta chains given below trace back to one sample, sequenced in a study of blood T cell repertoires in COVID-19. The method was immunoSEQ multiplex PCR; TCRdb's version includes in-frame clones alone and lacks a portion of them. This table has about 170,000 clones, 80% to 90% appearing once. The sequenced sample was peripheral blood. Receptors originate from a woman in her 70s with COVID-19, enrolled during active disease.

The chain joins TRBV6-5 to TRBJ1-2; D might be TRBD1 (5 bases). V lost 7 bases, J lost 3 bases, and 15 bases lay in between. CDR3 length: 14 amino acids. Germline CDR1 reads MNHEY; CDR2 reads SVGAGI. CDR3 nucleotides: TGTGCCAGCACAACCACCGACAGATACTATGGCTACACCTTC. Residues: CASTTTDRYYGYTF.

The chain joins TRBV28 to TRBJ1-3; no firm D call. Looked up from germline, CDR1 is MDHEN and CDR2 is SYDVKM. The CDR3 is 12 amino acids. V was shortened by 7 bases and J by 7 bases, with 11 bases between the two germline ends. The CDR3 reads CASNGLMNTIYF. Written as DNA, the CDR3 is TGTGCCAGCAACGGGTTAATGAACACCATATATTTT.

V usage is TRBV30 and J usage is TRBJ2-5; 8 bases match TRBD2. The CDR3 is 15 amino acids. V lost 0 bases and J lost 4; bases outside the gene matches: 7. Germline V gene data show CDR1 as GTSNPN and CDR2 as SVGIG (reference sequence). CDR3 in amino acids: CAWSVGLGRGETQYF. The CDR3 DNA reads TGTGCCTGGAGTGTAGGACTCGGGAGGGGAGAGACCCAGTACTTC.

The rearrangement uses TRBV2 and TRBJ1-2; perhaps TRBD1 as D (6 bases). Looked up from germline, CDR1 is SNHLY and CDR2 is FYNNEI. Trimming shortened V by 7 bases and J by 5 bases, and 23 bases separated the two germline ends. The CDR3 sequence is 16 residues long. In DNA form, the CDR3 reads TGTGCCAGCACCCTTCAACAGGGCCTCCTAGGGTATGGCTACACCTTC. It encodes CASTLQQGLLGYGYTF.

This chain uses TRBV7-8 with TRBJ2-3, with a tentative D call TRBD2 (6 bases). The CDR3 is 13 residues long. Trimming pared 5 bases from V and 8 bases from J, leaving 14 bases between. Germline assignment: CDR1 SGHVS and CDR2 FQNEAQ. The CDR3 here is CASSSAQGGTQYF. CDR3 sequence (DNA): TGTGCCAGCAGCAGCGCCCAGGGAGGTACGCAGTATTTT. The whole variable domain, remainder taken from reference TRBV7-8 and TRBJ2-3, is GAGVSQSPRYKVAKRGQDVALRCDPISGHVSLFWYQQALGQGPEFLTYFQNEAQLDKSGLPSDRFFAERPEGSVSTLKIQRTQQEDSAVYLCASSSAQGGTQYFGPGTRLTVL.

This clone occurred a few times. This sample also contains other DNA sequences that code for the same CDR3. The V and J genes are TRBV11-3 and TRBJ1-3; 8 bases are a match to TRBD1. V shed 5 bases, J shed 2 bases, and the junction held 5 bases outside the gene matches. Per the germline V gene, CDR1 is SGHNT and CDR2 is YENEEA. CDR3 size: 15 residues. CDR3 sequence: CASSPGQGPGNTIYF. CDR3 DNA: TGTGCCAGCAGCCCAGGACAGGGACCTGGAAACACCATATATTTT.

This sequence joins TRBV4-2 and TRBJ1-1, with D maybe TRBD1 (6 bases). CDR3 size: 13 residues. Germline CDR1 and CDR2: LGHNA and YNFKEQ. Trimming shortened V by 5 bases and J by 2 bases, and 9 bases separated the two germline ends. The CDR3 sequence is CASSSDRNTEAFF. The CDR3 nucleotides read TGTGCCAGCAGCTCGGACAGAAACACTGAAGCTTTCTTT.

There are a few counts of this clone. The chain links TRBV19 to TRBJ1-5; 8 bases align to TRBD1. CDR1 and CDR2 from the germline V gene are LNHDA and SQIVND (reference sequence). The CDR3 consists of 15 residues. The junction had 9 bases not matched to a gene; V was cut back by 5 bases and J by 6 bases. The CDR3 coding sequence is TGTGCCAGTAGTCATCAGACAGGGGCTATTCAGCCCCAGCATTTT. Protein product: CASSHQTGAIQPQHF.

The V gene is TRBV29-1, the J gene TRBJ2-3; D is unclear. Deletions cut 5 bases from V and 2 bases from J, with 11 bases between. The CDR3 runs 13 residues. Germline V CDR1 and CDR2: SQVTM, ANQGSEA. The chain's CDR3 is CSVSNRVTDTQYF. In nucleotides, the CDR3 is TGCAGCGTTAGTAACAGAGTCACAGATACGCAGTATTTT.

V gene TRBV27 combines with J gene TRBJ2-2; 7 nucleotides line up with TRBD2. The J segment lost 5 bases and the V segment lost 0 bases, leaving 9 bases of the junction unmatched. This CDR3 is 17 amino acids long. Germline V gene data show CDR1 as MNHEY and CDR2 as SMNVEV (reference sequence). The CDR3 is CASSLSIREARTGELFF. DNA of the CDR3: TGTGCCAGCAGTTTATCGATTCGGGAGGCGAGAACCGGGGAGCTGTTTTTT.

The chain combines TRBV28 with TRBJ2-4; 10 bases align to TRBD2. The V gene end was trimmed by 6 bases and the J gene end by 6 bases; junction bases not matched to a gene: 2. CDR1 MDHEN and CDR2 SYDVKM come from the germline V gene. This CDR3 has 13 residues. Here the CDR3 reads CASRERGGNIQYF. CDR3 in DNA: TGTGCCAGCAGGGAGCGGGGGGGAAACATTCAGTACTTC.

This chain joins TRBV5-1 and TRBJ1-1; D is unclear. Looked up from germline, CDR1 is SGHRS and CDR2 is YFSETQ. The CDR3 is made up of 18 amino acids. Trimming took off 0 bases at V and 4 bases at J, with 22 bases between the two ends. The CDR3 sequence: CASSLATPRQGSFTEAFF. The CDR3 DNA is TGCGCCAGCAGCTTGGCCACCCCTAGACAAGGGAGTTTCACTGAAGCTTTCTTT.

V usage is TRBV27 and J usage is TRBJ1-4; no definite D call. The ends were cut back, 10 bases at V and 8 bases at J, with 14 bases in the middle. CDR3 length: 12 amino acids. CDR1 MNHEY and CDR2 SMNVEV come from the germline V gene (reference sequence). The CDR3, as DNA: TGTGCCACCCGGAGCGGCAGCGAAAAACTGTTTTTT. Translating gives CATRSGSEKLFF.

This chain uses TRBV7-8 with TRBJ2-3; D not resolved. The CDR3 extends over 14 amino acids. The ends were cut back, 0 bases at V and 3 bases at J, with 7 bases in the middle. The germline CDR1 and CDR2 sequences are SGHVS and FQNEAQ. CDR3 sequence (DNA): TGTGCCAGCAGCTTAGCGACTCGAACAGATACGCAGTATTTT. The encoded protein is CASSLATRTDTQYF.

The rearrangement joins TRBV19 to TRBJ2-2; possible D gene TRBD1, 5 bases. The germline V gene encodes CDR1 LNHDA and CDR2 SQIVND (reference sequence). Between the trimmed V and J ends, which lost 4 bases and 8 bases, there was a span of 17 bases. This CDR3 comprises 15 residues. The CDR3 DNA reads TGTGCCAGTAGTACCAAAGGGGCATCCATGGGGGAGCTGTTTTTT. Encoded protein: CASSTKGASMGELFF.

This clone was observed a handful of times. V gene TRBV6-1 combines with J gene TRBJ1-2; D ambiguous. The CDR3 runs to 15 residues. Germline V gives CDR1 MNHNS, CDR2 SASEGT. V gave up 0 bases and J gave up 2 bases, with 10 bases separating them. The CDR3 coding sequence is TGTGCCAGCAGTGAAGCGCTTGGGCAGAACTATGGCTACACCTTC. This codes for CASSEALGQNYGYTF.

This sequence joins TRBV30 and TRBJ2-1; no firm D call. Per the germline V gene, CDR1 is GTSNPN and CDR2 is SVGIG (reference sequence). V was clipped by 1 base and J by 6 bases, with 10 bases between them. CDR3 length equals 13 residues. This chain's CDR3 is CAWSANYGNEQFF. CDR3 sequence (DNA): TGTGCCTGGAGTGCTAACTACGGCAATGAGCAGTTCTTC.

The chain combines TRBV18 with TRBJ1-4; 7 bases are a match to TRBD1. The CDR3 covers 13 residues. The V segment lost 5 bases and the J segment 4 bases; nucleotides outside the gene matches: 1. Germline CDR1 and CDR2: KGHSH and LQKENI. Written as DNA, the CDR3 is TGTGCCAGCTCAAGACAGGGTAATGAAAAACTGTTTTTT. Translated: CASSRQGNEKLFF.